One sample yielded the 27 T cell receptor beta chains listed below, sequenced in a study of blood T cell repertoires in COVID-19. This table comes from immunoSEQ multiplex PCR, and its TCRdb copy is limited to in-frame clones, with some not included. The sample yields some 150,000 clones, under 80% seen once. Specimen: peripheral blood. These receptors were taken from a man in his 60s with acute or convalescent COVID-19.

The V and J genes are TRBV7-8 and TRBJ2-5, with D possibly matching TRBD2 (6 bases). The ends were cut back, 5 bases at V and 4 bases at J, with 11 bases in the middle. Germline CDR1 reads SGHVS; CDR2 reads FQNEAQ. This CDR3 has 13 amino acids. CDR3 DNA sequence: TGTGCCAGCAGCGGACGGGAGTTAGAGACCCAGTACTTC. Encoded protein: CASSGRELETQYF.

The CDR3: CASSLRGQGFTGELFF. In DNA, the CDR3 is TGTGCCAGCAGTTTGAGGGGTCAGGGGTTCACCGGGGAGCTGTTTTTT. This chain uses TRBV6-5 with TRBJ2-2; a possible D gene is TRBD1 (6 bases). Germline lookup yields CDR1 MNHEY and CDR2 SVGAGI. The V and J ends lost 4 bases and 4 bases respectively, with 16 bases between them. This CDR3 is 16 amino acids long.

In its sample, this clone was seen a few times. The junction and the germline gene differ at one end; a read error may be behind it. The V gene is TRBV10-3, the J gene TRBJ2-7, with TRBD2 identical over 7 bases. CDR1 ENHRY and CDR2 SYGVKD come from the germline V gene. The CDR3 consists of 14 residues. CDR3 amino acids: CAISDGLDGYEQYF. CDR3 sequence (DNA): TGTGCCATAAGTGATGGACTAGATGGCTACGAGCAGTACTTC.

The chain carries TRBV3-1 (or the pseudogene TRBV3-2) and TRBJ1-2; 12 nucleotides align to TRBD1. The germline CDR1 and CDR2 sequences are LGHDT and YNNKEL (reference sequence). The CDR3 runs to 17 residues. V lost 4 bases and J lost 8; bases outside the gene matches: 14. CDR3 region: CASSLSNPGQGARGYTF. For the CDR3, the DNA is TGTGCCAGCAGCCTATCCAATCCGGGACAGGGGGCGCGGGGCTACACCTTC.

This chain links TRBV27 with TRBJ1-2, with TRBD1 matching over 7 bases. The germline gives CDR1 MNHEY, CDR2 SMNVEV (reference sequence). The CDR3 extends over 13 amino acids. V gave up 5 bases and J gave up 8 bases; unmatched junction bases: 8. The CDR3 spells CASSPPTGLGYTF. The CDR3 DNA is TGTGCCAGCAGTCCTCCGACAGGGTTGGGCTACACCTTC.

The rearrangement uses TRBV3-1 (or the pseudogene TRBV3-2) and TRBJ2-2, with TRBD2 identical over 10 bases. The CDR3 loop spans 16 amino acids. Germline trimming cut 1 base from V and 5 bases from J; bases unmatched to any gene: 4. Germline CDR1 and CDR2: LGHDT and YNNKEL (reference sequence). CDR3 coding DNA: TGTGCCAGCAGCCAAGGGATTAGCGGGGGGACCGGGGAGCTGTTTTTT. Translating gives CASSQGISGGTGELFF.

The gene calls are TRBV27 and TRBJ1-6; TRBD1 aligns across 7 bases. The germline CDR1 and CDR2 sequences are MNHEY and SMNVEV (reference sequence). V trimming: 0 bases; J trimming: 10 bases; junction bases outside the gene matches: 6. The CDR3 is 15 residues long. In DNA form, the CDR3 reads TGTGCCAGCAGTTTATCCCTGACAGGGAGGTCACCCCTCCACTTT. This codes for CASSLSLTGRSPLHF.

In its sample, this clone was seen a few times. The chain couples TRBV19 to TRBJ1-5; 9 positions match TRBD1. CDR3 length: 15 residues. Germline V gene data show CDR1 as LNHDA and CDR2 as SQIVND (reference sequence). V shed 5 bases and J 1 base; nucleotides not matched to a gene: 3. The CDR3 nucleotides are TGTGCCAGTAGTCGACAGGGGGAAAGCAATCAGCCCCAGCATTTT. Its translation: CASSRQGESNQPQHF.

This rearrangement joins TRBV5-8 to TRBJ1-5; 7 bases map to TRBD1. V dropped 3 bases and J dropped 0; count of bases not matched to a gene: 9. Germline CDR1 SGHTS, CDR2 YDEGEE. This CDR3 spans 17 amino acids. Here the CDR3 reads CASSSRQGFYSNQPQHF. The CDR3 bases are TGTGCCAGCAGCTCGAGACAGGGATTTTATAGCAATCAGCCCCAGCATTTT.

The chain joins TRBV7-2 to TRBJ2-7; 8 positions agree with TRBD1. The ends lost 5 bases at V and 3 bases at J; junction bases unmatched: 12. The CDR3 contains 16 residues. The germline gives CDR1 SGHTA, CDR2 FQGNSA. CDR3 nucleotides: TGTGCCAGCAGCCCGAACCGGGACAGGATCCACTACGAGCAGTACTTC. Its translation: CASSPNRDRIHYEQYF.

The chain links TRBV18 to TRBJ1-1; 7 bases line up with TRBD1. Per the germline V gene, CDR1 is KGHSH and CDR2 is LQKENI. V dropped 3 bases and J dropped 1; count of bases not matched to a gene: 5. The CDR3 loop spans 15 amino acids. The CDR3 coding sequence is TGTGCCAGCTCACCCAAACAGGGGCGGAACACTGAAGCTTTCTTT. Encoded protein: CASSPKQGRNTEAFF. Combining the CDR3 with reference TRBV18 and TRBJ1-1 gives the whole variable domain NAGVMQNPRHLVRRRGQEARLRCSPMKGHSHVYWYRQLPEEGLKFMVYLQKENIIDESGMPKERFSAEFPKEGPSILRIQQVVRGDSAAYFCASSPKQGRNTEAFFGQGTRLTVV.

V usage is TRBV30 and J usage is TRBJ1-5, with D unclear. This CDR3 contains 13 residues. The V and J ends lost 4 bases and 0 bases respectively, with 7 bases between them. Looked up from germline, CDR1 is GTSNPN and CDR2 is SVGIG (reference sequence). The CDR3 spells CAWTAGSNQPQHF. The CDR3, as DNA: TGTGCCTGGACCGCCGGTAGCAATCAGCCCCAGCATTTT.

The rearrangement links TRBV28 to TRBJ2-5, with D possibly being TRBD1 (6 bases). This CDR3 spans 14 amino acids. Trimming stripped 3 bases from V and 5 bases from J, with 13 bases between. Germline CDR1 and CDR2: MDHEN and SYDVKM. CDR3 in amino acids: CASSFRGAGETQYF. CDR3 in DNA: TGTGCCAGCAGTTTCAGGGGTGCTGGGGAGACCCAGTACTTC.

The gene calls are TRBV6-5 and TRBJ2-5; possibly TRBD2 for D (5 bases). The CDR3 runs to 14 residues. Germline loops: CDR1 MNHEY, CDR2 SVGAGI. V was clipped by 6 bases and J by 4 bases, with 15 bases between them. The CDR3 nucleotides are TGTGCCAGCAGGGCAACACTAGGGCGAGAGACCCAGTACTTC. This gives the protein CASRATLGRETQYF.

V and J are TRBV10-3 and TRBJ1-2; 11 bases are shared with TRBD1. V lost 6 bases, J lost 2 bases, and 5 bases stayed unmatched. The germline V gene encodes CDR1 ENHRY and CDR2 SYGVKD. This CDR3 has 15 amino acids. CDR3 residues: CAISDGQGANYGYTF. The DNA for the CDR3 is TGTGCCATCAGCGACGGACAGGGGGCCAACTATGGCTACACCTTC.

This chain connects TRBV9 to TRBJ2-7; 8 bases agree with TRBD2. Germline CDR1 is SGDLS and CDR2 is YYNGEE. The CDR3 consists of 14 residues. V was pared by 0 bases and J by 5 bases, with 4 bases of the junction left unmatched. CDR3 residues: CASSVAGGLNEQYF. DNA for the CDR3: TGTGCCAGCAGCGTAGCGGGGGGGCTGAACGAGCAGTACTTC.

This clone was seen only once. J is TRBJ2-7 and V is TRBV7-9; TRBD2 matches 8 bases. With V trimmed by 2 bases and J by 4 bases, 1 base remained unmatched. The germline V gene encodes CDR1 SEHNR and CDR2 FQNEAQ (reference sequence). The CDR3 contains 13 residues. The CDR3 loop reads CASSLIAGYEQYF. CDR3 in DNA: TGTGCCAGCAGCTTAATAGCGGGGTACGAGCAGTACTTC.

Here the CDR3 DNA reads TGTGCCATCAGTGAAGTAGCGGGGTACAATGAGCAGTTCTTC. This codes for CAISEVAGYNEQFF. The rearrangement uses TRBV10-3 and TRBJ2-1; 8 positions agree with TRBD2. Germline V gene lookup returns CDR1 ENHRY and CDR2 SYGVKD. The CDR3 is made up of 14 amino acids. Unmatched junction bases numbered 2, after V lost 3 bases and J lost 4 bases.

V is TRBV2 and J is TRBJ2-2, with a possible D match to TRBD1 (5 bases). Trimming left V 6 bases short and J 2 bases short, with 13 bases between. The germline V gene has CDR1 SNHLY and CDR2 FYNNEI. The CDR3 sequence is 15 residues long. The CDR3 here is CASRKAGINTGELFF. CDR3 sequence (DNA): TGTGCCAGCAGGAAGGCAGGGATAAACACCGGGGAGCTGTTTTTT.

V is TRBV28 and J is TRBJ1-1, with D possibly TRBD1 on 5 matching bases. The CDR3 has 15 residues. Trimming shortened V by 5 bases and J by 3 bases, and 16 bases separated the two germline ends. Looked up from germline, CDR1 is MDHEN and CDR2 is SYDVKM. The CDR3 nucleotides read TGTGCCAGCAGTCCACCCCAGGGCGGCCACACTGAAGCTTTCTTT. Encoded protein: CASSPPQGGHTEAFF.

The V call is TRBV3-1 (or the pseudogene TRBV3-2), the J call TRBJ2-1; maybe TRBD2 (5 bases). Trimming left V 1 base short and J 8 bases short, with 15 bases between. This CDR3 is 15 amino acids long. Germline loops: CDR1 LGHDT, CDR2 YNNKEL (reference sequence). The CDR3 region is CASSQGASTPDEQFF. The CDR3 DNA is TGTGCCAGCAGCCAAGGGGCTAGCACCCCGGATGAGCAGTTCTTC.

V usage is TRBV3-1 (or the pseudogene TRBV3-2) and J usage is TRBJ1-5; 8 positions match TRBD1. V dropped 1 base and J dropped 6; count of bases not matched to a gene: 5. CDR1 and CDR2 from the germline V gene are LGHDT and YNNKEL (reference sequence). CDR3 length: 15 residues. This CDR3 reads CASSQAQGVGQPQHF. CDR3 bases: TGTGCCAGCAGCCAAGCACAGGGGGTGGGTCAGCCCCAGCATTTT.

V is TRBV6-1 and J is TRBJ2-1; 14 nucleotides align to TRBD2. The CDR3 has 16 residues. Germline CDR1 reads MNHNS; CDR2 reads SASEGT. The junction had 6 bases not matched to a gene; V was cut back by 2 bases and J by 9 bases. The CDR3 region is CASSEPTSGRVGEQFF. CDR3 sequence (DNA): TGTGCCAGCAGTGAACCGACTAGCGGGAGGGTGGGTGAGCAGTTCTTC.

CDR3 sequence: CASSSLNGTSLSDTQYF. The CDR3 DNA follows: TGTGCCAGCAGTTCCCTAAACGGGACTAGCCTGTCAGATACGCAGTATTTT. The chain recombines TRBV28 with TRBJ2-3; 9 positions match TRBD2. Per the germline V gene, CDR1 is MDHEN and CDR2 is SYDVKM. CDR3 length: 17 residues. V shed 4 bases and J 4 bases; nucleotides not matched to a gene: 12.

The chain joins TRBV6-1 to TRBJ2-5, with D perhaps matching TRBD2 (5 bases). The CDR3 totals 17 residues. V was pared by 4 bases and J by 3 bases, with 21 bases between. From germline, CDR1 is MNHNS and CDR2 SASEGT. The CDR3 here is CASSAQAGWSQEETQYF. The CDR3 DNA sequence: TGTGCCAGCAGTGCCCAGGCGGGTTGGTCGCAGGAAGAGACCCAGTACTTC.

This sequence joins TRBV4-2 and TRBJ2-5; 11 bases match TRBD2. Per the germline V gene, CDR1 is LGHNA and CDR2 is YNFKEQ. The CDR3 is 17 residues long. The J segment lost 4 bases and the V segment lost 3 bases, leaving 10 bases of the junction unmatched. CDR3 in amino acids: CASSHGIAGGPGETQYF. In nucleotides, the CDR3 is TGTGCCAGCAGCCATGGTATAGCGGGAGGGCCTGGAGAGACCCAGTACTTC.

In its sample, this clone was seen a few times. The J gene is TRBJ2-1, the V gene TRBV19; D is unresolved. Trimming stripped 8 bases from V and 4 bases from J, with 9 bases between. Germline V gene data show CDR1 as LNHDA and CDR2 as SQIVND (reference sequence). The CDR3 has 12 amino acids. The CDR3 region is CASSVRYNEQFF. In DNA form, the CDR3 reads TGTGCCAGTTCGGTCCGATACAATGAGCAGTTCTTC. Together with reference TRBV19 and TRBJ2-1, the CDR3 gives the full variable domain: DGGITQSPKYLFRKEGQNVTLSCEQNLNHDAMYWYRQDPGQGLRLIYYSQIVNDFQKGDIAEGYSVSREKKESFPLTVTSAQKNPTAFYLCASSVRYNEQFFGPGTRLTVL.